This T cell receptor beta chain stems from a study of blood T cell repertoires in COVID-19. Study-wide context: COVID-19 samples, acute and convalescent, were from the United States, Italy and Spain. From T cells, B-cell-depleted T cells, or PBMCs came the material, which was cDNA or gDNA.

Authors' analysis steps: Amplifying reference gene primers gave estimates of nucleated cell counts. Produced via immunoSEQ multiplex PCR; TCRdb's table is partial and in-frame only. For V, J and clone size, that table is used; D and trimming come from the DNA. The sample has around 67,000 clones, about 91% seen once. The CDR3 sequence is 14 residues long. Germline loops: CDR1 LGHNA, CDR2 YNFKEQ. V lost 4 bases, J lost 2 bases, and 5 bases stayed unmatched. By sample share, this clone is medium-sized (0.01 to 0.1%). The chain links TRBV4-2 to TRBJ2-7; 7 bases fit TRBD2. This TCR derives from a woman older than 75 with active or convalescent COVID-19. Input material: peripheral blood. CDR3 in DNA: TGTGCCAGCAGCCCACGGGCGGGAGCCTACGAGCAGTACTTC. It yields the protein CASSPRAGAYEQYF.